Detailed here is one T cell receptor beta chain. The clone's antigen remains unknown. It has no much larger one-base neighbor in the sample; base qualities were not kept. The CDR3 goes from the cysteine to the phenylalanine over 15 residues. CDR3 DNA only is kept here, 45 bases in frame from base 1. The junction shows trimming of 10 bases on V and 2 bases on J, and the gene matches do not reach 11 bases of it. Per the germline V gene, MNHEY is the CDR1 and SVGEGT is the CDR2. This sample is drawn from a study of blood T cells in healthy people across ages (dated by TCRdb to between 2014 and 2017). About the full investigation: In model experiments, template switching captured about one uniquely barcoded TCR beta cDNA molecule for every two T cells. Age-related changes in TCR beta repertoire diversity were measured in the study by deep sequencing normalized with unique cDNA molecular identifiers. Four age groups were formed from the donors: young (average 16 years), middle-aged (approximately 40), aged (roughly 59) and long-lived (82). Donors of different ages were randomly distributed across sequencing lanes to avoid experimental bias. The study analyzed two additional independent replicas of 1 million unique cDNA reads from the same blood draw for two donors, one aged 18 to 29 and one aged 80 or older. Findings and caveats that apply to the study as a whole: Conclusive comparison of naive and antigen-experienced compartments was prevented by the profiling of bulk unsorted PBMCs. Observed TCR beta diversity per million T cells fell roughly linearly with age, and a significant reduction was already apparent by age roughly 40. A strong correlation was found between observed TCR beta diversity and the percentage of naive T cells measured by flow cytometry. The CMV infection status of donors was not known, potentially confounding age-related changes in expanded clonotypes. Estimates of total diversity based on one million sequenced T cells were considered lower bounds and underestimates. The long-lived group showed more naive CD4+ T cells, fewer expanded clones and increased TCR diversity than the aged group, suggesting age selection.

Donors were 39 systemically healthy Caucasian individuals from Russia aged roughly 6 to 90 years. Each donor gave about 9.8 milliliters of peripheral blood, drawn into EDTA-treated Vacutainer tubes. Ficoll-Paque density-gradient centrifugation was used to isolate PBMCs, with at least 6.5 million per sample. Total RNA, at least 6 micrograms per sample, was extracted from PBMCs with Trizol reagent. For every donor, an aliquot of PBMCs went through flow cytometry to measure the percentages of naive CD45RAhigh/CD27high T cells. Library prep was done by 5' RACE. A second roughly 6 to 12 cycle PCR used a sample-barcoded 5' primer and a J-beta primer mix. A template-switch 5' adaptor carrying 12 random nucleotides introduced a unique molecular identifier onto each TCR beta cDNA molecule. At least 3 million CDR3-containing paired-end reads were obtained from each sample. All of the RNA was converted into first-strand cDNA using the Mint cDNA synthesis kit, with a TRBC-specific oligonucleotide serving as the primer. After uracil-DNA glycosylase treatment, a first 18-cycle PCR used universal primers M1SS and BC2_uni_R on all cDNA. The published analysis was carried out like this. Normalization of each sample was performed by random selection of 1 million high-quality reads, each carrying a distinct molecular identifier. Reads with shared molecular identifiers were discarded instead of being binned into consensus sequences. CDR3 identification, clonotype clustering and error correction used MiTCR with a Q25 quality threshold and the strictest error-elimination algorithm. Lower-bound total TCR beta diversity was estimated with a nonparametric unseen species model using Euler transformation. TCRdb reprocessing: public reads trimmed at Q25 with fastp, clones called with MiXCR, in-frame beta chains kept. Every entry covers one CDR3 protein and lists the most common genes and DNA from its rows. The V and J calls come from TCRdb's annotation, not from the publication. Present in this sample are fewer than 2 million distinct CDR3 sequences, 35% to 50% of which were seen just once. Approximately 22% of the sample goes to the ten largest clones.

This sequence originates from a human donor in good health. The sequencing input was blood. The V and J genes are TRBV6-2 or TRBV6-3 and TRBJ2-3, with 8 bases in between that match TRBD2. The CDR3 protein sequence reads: CATERRGAYTDTQYF. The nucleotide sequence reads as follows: TGTGCCACCGAACGGCGGGGGGCCTACACAGATACGCAGTATTTT.